This passage covers 27 T cell receptor beta chains from one sample sequenced in a study of T cells in Graves' hyperthyroidism and ophthalmopathy. TCR beta CDR3 regions were amplified from RNA transcripts. The TCR CDR3 was amplified in a first-round RT-PCR using the HTBI primer set. TCRdb re-derived calls from the multiplex PCR reads in MiXCR, one entry per CDR3 protein. The sample records 300,000 to 500,000 distinct CDR3 sequences, over 13% being singletons. The sequenced material came from blood. The receptor source for this set is a man aged 45 to 65 with Graves' ophthalmopathy.

In this sample, this clonotype turned up a few times. The V call is TRBV7-3, the J call TRBJ2-3; 12 bases line up with TRBD2. Germline V gene sequence: CDR1 SGHTA, CDR2 FQGTGA. V lost 5 bases to trimming and J lost 0 bases; unmatched junction nucleotides: 6. The CDR3 has 17 residues. The CDR3 here is CASSAGTSGQSTDTQYF. In nucleotides, the CDR3 is TGTGCCAGCAGCGCCGGGACTAGCGGGCAGAGCACAGATACGCAGTATTTT.

The gene calls are TRBV27 and TRBJ2-2, with 10 positions matching TRBD2. Trimming cost V 2 bases and J 7 bases; bases outside gene matches: 4. There are 15 residues in the CDR3. Per germline, CDR1 MNHEY and CDR2 SMNVEV (reference sequence). CDR3 DNA: TGTGCCAGCAGTTTACTAGCGGGAGTTGGCGGGGAGCTGTTTTTT. As protein: CASSLLAGVGGELFF.

This clonotype was seen at least ten times. V gene TRBV6-1 combines with J gene TRBJ2-7, with 7 bases identical to TRBD2. Unmatched junction bases numbered 13, after V lost 7 bases and J lost 1 base. Germline CDR1 is MNHNS and CDR2 is SASEGT. This CDR3 spans 16 amino acids. CDR3 sequence (DNA): TGTGCCAGCACCACCTGTCTTTGGGAGGGTTCCTACGAGCAGTACTTC. Translated, it gives CASTTCLWEGSYEQYF.

The sample holds many counts of this clonotype. This chain connects TRBV9 to TRBJ1-6; D unresolved. V was shortened by 1 base and J by 9 bases, with 8 bases between the two germline ends. CDR3 length: 13 amino acids. CDR1 is SGDLS, CDR2 YYNGEE, per germline. The CDR3 sequence: CASSVQSASPLHF. The CDR3 DNA is TGTGCCAGCAGCGTACAGTCGGCTTCACCCCTCCACTTT.

The chain links TRBV20-1 to TRBJ1-2; 11 nucleotides line up with TRBD1. With 4 bases clipped from V and 0 bases from J, the junction kept 7 bases outside the gene matches. The CDR3 consists of 16 residues. The germline V gene has CDR1 DFQATT and CDR2 SNEGSKA (reference sequence). CDR3 sequence reads: CSATPRTGGPNYGYTF. The CDR3 DNA reads as TGCAGTGCTACCCCAAGGACAGGGGGCCCTAACTATGGCTACACCTTC.

This clonotype was found a few times. The CDR3 region has the DNA TGTGCCAGCAGCTTAGTTCCGGGAGGGGTCCACGAGCAGTACTTC. Translation: CASSLVPGGVHEQYF. The chain carries TRBV7-8 and TRBJ2-7; 8 bases are a match to TRBD2. The length of the CDR3 is 15 residues. V shed 1 base, J shed 5 bases, and the junction held 7 bases outside the gene matches. CDR1 is SGHVS and CDR2 is FQNEAQ in the germline V gene.

This clonotype was seen repeatedly, ten times or more. The V gene is TRBV7-2, the J gene TRBJ2-5, with 14 bases fitting TRBD2. The CDR3 spans 16 residues. Trimming at V came to 1 base and at J to 5 bases, leaving 3 bases not matched to a gene. CDR1 is SGHTA, CDR2 FQGNSA, per germline. CDR3 nucleotide sequence: TGTGCCAGCAGCTTAGGGGGACTAGCGGGAGCGGAGACCCAGTACTTC. Its translation: CASSLGGLAGAETQYF.

The genes are TRBV19 and TRBJ2-6; D perhaps matches TRBD1 (6 bases). CDR1 LNHDA and CDR2 SQIVND come from the germline V gene (reference sequence). The V gene lost 2 bases and the J gene lost 4 bases, with 15 bases spanning the gap. The CDR3 runs to 17 residues. The CDR3 nucleotides are TGTGCCAGTAGTATAAGCGCACAGGGCTCCGGGGCCAACGTCCTGACTTTC. This gives the protein CASSISAQGSGANVLTF.

This clonotype occurred a few times. This sequence joins TRBV10-3 and TRBJ2-7; 13 bases are a match to TRBD2. The germline V gene encodes CDR1 ENHRY and CDR2 SYGVKD. This CDR3 is 15 amino acids long. With 3 bases clipped from V and 4 bases from J, the junction kept 3 bases outside the gene matches. The CDR3, as DNA: TGTGCCATCAGTGACCGGACTAGCGGGAGTTACGAGCAGTACTTC. Its protein is CAISDRTSGSYEQYF.

This clonotype was observed at least ten times. The rearrangement joins TRBV9 to TRBJ2-1; 10 nucleotides line up with TRBD2. The CDR3 spans 15 residues. Germline lookup yields CDR1 SGDLS and CDR2 YYNGEE. V lost 1 base, J lost 5 bases, and 3 bases stayed unmatched. This CDR3 reads CASSVSSGRHNEQFF. The CDR3 DNA sequence: TGTGCCAGCAGCGTATCTAGCGGGAGACACAATGAGCAGTTCTTC. The complete variable domain, with remaining parts taken from reference TRBV9 and TRBJ2-1, reads DSGVTQTPKHLITATGQRVTLRCSPRSGDLSVYWYQQSLDQGLQFLIQYYNGEERAKGNILERFSAQQFPDLHSELNLSSLELGDSALYFCASSVSSGRHNEQFFGPGTRLTVL.

J is TRBJ2-1 and V is TRBV12-3 or TRBV12-4; TRBD1 agrees at 8 bases. The J segment lost 7 bases and the V segment lost 6 bases, leaving 5 bases of the junction unmatched. This CDR3 is built from 13 residues. CDR3 DNA: TGTGCCAGCAGCTGGACAGGGCCAAATGAGCAGTTCTTC. It is translated as CASSWTGPNEQFF.

The rearrangement uses TRBV6-1 and TRBJ2-1; 13 bases fit TRBD2. CDR1 is MNHNS, CDR2 SASEGT, per germline. The CDR3 length is 14 residues. V trimming: 6 bases; J trimming: 5 bases; junction bases outside the gene matches: 1. This chain's CDR3 is CASRTSGRNNEQFF. DNA of the CDR3: TGTGCCAGCAGGACTAGCGGGAGGAACAATGAGCAGTTCTTC.

Many counts were recorded for this clonotype. This chain connects TRBV2 to TRBJ2-7; 8 bases match TRBD1. Germline lookup yields CDR1 SNHLY and CDR2 FYNNEI. The CDR3 length is 14 residues. V was pared by 4 bases and J by 4 bases, with 6 bases of the junction left unmatched. Here the CDR3 reads CASSVQGARYEQYF. CDR3 nucleotide sequence: TGTGCCAGCAGTGTCCAGGGGGCGCGATACGAGCAGTACTTC.

The chain links TRBV10-3 to TRBJ2-7, with 7 bases that match TRBD2. After removal of 0 bases from V and 4 bases from J, the junction contained 3 bases not matched to a gene. This CDR3 comprises 14 residues. Germline assignment: CDR1 ENHRY and CDR2 SYGVKD. CDR3 sequence: CAISESGGGYEQYF. The CDR3 DNA reads TGTGCCATCAGTGAGTCGGGCGGGGGTTACGAGCAGTACTTC.

This clonotype showed up many times. The rearrangement uses TRBV30 and TRBJ2-5; 8 bases agree with TRBD1. The J segment lost 5 bases and the V segment lost 3 bases, leaving 8 bases of the junction unmatched. CDR1 GTSNPN and CDR2 SVGIG come from the germline V gene (reference sequence). This CDR3 has 14 residues. Here the CDR3 DNA reads TGTGCCTGGAGCTACGGACAGGGTGTTGAGACCCAGTACTTC. It codes for CAWSYGQGVETQYF.

This clonotype has at least ten counts. V is TRBV2 and J is TRBJ2-5; 8 nucleotides agree with TRBD2. The CDR3 runs to 16 residues. The ends lost 7 bases at V and 4 bases at J; junction bases unmatched: 14. Looked up from germline, CDR1 is SNHLY and CDR2 is FYNNEI. DNA for the CDR3: TGTGCCAGCAAGGCGTTGCGGGAGGCCGGGGGAGAGACCCAGTACTTC. Its translation: CASKALREAGGETQYF.

This clonotype was picked up a small number of times. The V call is TRBV24-1, the J call TRBJ2-7; 9 nucleotides match TRBD1. Germline V gene sequence: CDR1 KGHDR, CDR2 SFDVKD. The CDR3 loop spans 14 amino acids. The junction had 9 bases not matched to a gene; V was cut back by 4 bases and J by 9 bases. In DNA, the CDR3 is TGTGCCACCAGTGACCGGACAGGGGTGGAGGCGCAGTACTTC. This encodes CATSDRTGVEAQYF.

The sample holds a few counts of this clonotype. The chain employs TRBV14 and TRBJ2-2; possibly TRBD2 for D (5 bases). Trimming left V 1 base short and J 1 base short, with 10 bases between. The CDR3 runs 16 residues. Germline CDR1 is SGHDN and CDR2 is FVKESK. The CDR3 sequence is CASSQVTGKNTGELFF. The CDR3 bases are TGTGCCAGCAGCCAAGTTACGGGAAAGAACACCGGGGAGCTGTTTTTT. The full variable domain, in which reference TRBV14 and TRBJ2-2 provide the parts outside the CDR3, is EAGVTQFPSHSVIEKGQTVTLRCDPISGHDNLYWYRRVMGKEIKFLLHFVKESKQDESGMPNNRFLAERTGGTYSTLKVQPAELEDSGVYFCASSQVTGKNTGELFFGEGSRLTVL.

This clonotype has a count of ten or more. V and J are TRBV7-9 and TRBJ2-7; 8 bases map to TRBD2. The CDR3 has 14 residues. V gave up 6 bases and J gave up 0 bases; unmatched junction bases: 4. From germline, CDR1 is SEHNR and CDR2 FQNEAQ (reference sequence). The CDR3 nucleotides are TGTGCCAGCAGAGCGGGGGCCGACTCCTACGAGCAGTACTTC. This translates into CASRAGADSYEQYF.

The sample holds many counts of this clonotype. CDR3: CSGSSAGGSYNEQFF. Here the CDR3 DNA reads TGCAGCGGTTCGAGTGCGGGAGGGTCGTACAATGAGCAGTTCTTC. The chain uses TRBV29-1 and TRBJ2-1; 9 nucleotides line up with TRBD2. Germline loops: CDR1 SQVTM, CDR2 ANQGSEA. CDR3 size: 15 residues. The ends lost 7 bases at V and 4 bases at J; junction bases unmatched: 11.

This clonotype was counted at least ten times. The chain combines TRBV7-6 with TRBJ2-3, with D unresolved. Germline V gene lookup returns CDR1 SGHVS and CDR2 FNYEAQ. This CDR3 is 15 amino acids long. Trimming pared 1 base from V and 3 bases from J, leaving 11 bases between. In DNA form, the CDR3 reads TGTGCCAGCAGCTTAGGAACCTCCCAGACAGATACGCAGTATTTT. Residues: CASSLGTSQTDTQYF.

This clonotype was seen more than once but under ten times. The CDR3 nucleotides are TGTGCCAGCAGTAACCCGGTTCGACAGGGGAACACCGGGGAGCTGTTTTTT. It codes for CASSNPVRQGNTGELFF. The rearrangement links TRBV5-8 to TRBJ2-2; 7 bases agree with TRBD1. Germline CDR1 is SGHTS and CDR2 is YDEGEE. The J segment lost 1 base and the V segment lost 5 bases, leaving 11 bases of the junction unmatched. CDR3 size: 17 residues.

Ten or more counts support this clonotype. The chain has TRBV4-2 and TRBJ2-3; possible D gene TRBD2, 7 bases. The V end lost 0 bases, the J end lost 1 base, and 14 bases lay between the germline ends. Germline-derived CDR1 and CDR2 are LGHNA and YNFKEQ. The CDR3 contains 17 residues. This CDR3 reads CASSQEWGGYGTDTQYF. Written as DNA, the CDR3 is TGTGCCAGCAGCCAAGAGTGGGGGGGCTACGGCACAGATACGCAGTATTTT.

The sample holds many counts of this clonotype. Mismatch with germline at one junction end may stem from a read error. V and J are TRBV5-1 and TRBJ2-5; 8 nucleotides line up with TRBD1. Germline CDR1 is SGHRS and CDR2 is YFSETQ. The CDR3 has 15 residues. CDR3 sequence (DNA): TGCGCCAGCAGCCTCGTCGACAGGGGCCAAAAGACCCAGTACTTC. Its translation: CASSLVDRGQKTQYF.

This clonotype showed up many times. The rearrangement joins TRBV7-2 to TRBJ2-7; no definite D call. Deletions cut 2 bases from V and 5 bases from J, with 13 bases between. Germline V gives CDR1 SGHTA, CDR2 FQGNSA. This CDR3 contains 14 residues. The CDR3 sequence: CASSLIRVIDEQYF. The CDR3 region has the DNA TGTGCCAGCAGCTTAATACGGGTAATCGACGAGCAGTACTTC.

The table lists this clonotype with many counts. This chain joins TRBV12-3 or TRBV12-4 and TRBJ2-3; 8 bases line up with TRBD2. CDR3 length equals 18 residues. Trimming at V came to 2 bases and at J to 0 bases, leaving 10 bases not matched to a gene. CDR3 loop: CASSLQGLGTSSTDTQYF. Here the CDR3 DNA reads TGTGCCAGCAGTTTACAGGGACTAGGGACTTCCAGCACAGATACGCAGTATTTT.

The genes are TRBV12-3 or TRBV12-4 and TRBJ2-1, with 9 bases lining up with TRBD2. The CDR3 has 15 amino acids. V gave up 4 bases and J gave up 8 bases; unmatched junction bases: 9. The CDR3 sequence is CASSWGTSRRYEQFF. The CDR3 nucleotides read TGTGCCAGCAGTTGGGGGACTAGCCGAAGATATGAGCAGTTCTTC.